One sample yielded the 22 T cell receptor beta chains listed below, sequenced in a study of blood T cell repertoires in COVID-19. Some clones are missing from TCRdb's copy, which holds only in-frame ones; the method was immunoSEQ multiplex PCR. Here the sample spans about 140,000 clones, more than 75% being singletons. Sequencing input: peripheral blood. The receptors shown here come from a man aged 50 or older who had recovered from COVID-19.

The chain employs TRBV7-9 and TRBJ2-1; 10 bases line up with TRBD1. J was trimmed by 3 bases and V by 7 bases; bases with no gene match: 6. The CDR3 extends over 15 amino acids. Per germline, CDR1 SEHNR and CDR2 FQNEAQ (reference sequence). Here the CDR3 DNA reads TGTGCCAGCATCCTCCGGGACAGGGGCTACAATGAGCAGTTCTTC. Amino acids: CASILRDRGYNEQFF. Drawing the rest from reference TRBV7-9 and TRBJ2-1, the complete variable domain is DTGVSQNPRHKITKRGQNVTFRCDPISEHNRLYWYRQTLGQGPEFLTYFQNEAQLEKSRLLSDRFSAERPKGSFSTLEIQRTEQGDSAMYLCASILRDRGYNEQFFGPGTRLTVL.

V and J are TRBV10-3 and TRBJ1-5; perhaps TRBD1 as D (6 bases). Germline V lookup: CDR1 ENHRY, CDR2 SYGVKD. The CDR3 covers 15 residues. V lost 0 bases and J lost 6, with 12 bases in between. The CDR3 DNA follows: TGTGCCATCAGTGAGTCGAGCGGCAGGGGTCAGCCCCAGCATTTT. Its protein product is CAISESSGRGQPQHF.

This clone came up once. A junction boundary mismatches the germline segment, possibly from a read error. The chain links TRBV7-7 to TRBJ2-5; 7 bases agree with TRBD1. This CDR3 has 15 residues. Germline CDR1 and CDR2: SSHAT and FNYEAQ (reference sequence). As DNA, the CDR3 is TGTGCTAGCAGCTTAGGTGGGACAGCCCAAGAGACCCAGTACTTC. Protein product: CASSLGGTAQETQYF.

The CDR3, as DNA: TGCGCCAGCTCCCCGTTAGCCGCCTCCTACGAGCAGTACTTC. It is translated as CASSPLAASYEQYF. The chain joins TRBV5-1 to TRBJ2-7; D is uncertain. V lost 7 bases and J 0 bases, leaving 14 bases between the germline ends. Germline lookup yields CDR1 SGHRS and CDR2 YFSETQ. The CDR3 has 14 amino acids.

V gene TRBV6-5 combines with J gene TRBJ1-1, with D unclear. CDR3 length equals 13 residues. The germline CDR1 and CDR2 sequences are MNHEY and SVGAGI. Trimming left V 10 bases short and J 5 bases short, with 17 bases between. This chain's CDR3 is CATTYGEGTEAFF. Written as DNA, the CDR3 is TGTGCCACCACCTACGGGGAGGGAACTGAAGCTTTCTTT.

The rearrangement uses TRBV6-2 or TRBV6-3 and TRBJ1-6; 9 nucleotides align to TRBD1. This CDR3 is 17 amino acids long. V was clipped by 4 bases and J by 7 bases; unmatched bases: 11. Germline loops: CDR1 MNHEY, CDR2 SVGEGT. The CDR3: CASSSPTGGGRNSPLHF. In DNA form, the CDR3 reads TGTGCCAGCAGTTCTCCGACAGGGGGAGGACGGAATTCACCCCTCCACTTT.

As concerns this clone: Other DNA sequences from this sample encode an identical CDR3 as well. The V and J genes are TRBV10-3 and TRBJ1-1; 10 bases are shared with TRBD1. This CDR3 is built from 13 residues. The germline V gene has CDR1 ENHRY and CDR2 SYGVKD. J lost 4 bases, V lost 6 bases, and 2 bases had no gene match. DNA of the CDR3: TGTGCCATCAGGGACAGGGGGAGCACTGAAGCTTTCTTT. As protein: CAIRDRGSTEAFF.

The V gene is TRBV6-5, the J gene TRBJ1-2; TRBD1 might be the D (6 bases). Germline values: CDR1 MNHEY, CDR2 SVGAGI. The CDR3 has 16 residues. Trimming stripped 0 bases from V and 4 bases from J, with 15 bases between. The CDR3 coding sequence is TGTGCCAGCAGTTACTCGGGCGCAGGGGCTGGCTATGGCTACACCTTC. Its translation: CASSYSGAGAGYGYTF.

The rearrangement uses TRBV6-5 and TRBJ1-1; the match to TRBD1 covers 9 bases. The CDR3 runs to 15 residues. Germline CDR1 MNHEY, CDR2 SVGAGI. Unmatched junction bases numbered 4, after V lost 5 bases and J lost 0 bases. CDR3 in amino acids: CASSRGQGMNTEAFF. Written as DNA, the CDR3 is TGTGCCAGCAGTCGAGGACAGGGGATGAACACTGAAGCTTTCTTT.

V and J are TRBV21-1 and TRBJ1-5; TRBD1, the table's D call, lacks a check against the DNA. TRBV21-1 is a known pseudogene. This CDR3 comprises 16 residues. The CDR3 nucleotides are TGTGCCAGCAGCAAGGCCACAGTAAACGAGCCTCAGCCCCAGCATTTT. Its translation is CASSKATVNEPQPQHF.

CDR3 sequence reads: CASSSLPGHNYEQYF. CDR3 bases: TGTGCCAGCAGCTCGTTGCCGGGACATAACTACGAGCAGTACTTC. The chain couples TRBV9 to TRBJ2-7, with D perhaps matching TRBD1 (6 bases). The CDR3 is 15 residues long. Germline values: CDR1 SGDLS, CDR2 YYNGEE. Between the trimmed V and J ends, which lost 4 bases and 3 bases, there was a span of 17 bases.

This chain uses TRBV29-1 with TRBJ2-5, with D tentatively TRBD1 (6 bases). Trimming shortened V by 7 bases and J by 1 base, and 10 bases separated the two germline ends. Germline assignment: CDR1 SQVTM and CDR2 ANQGSEA. The CDR3 is made up of 12 amino acids. The CDR3 loop reads CSAVDSQETQYF. The CDR3 DNA sequence: TGCAGCGCGGTGGACAGCCAAGAGACCCAGTACTTC. Filled out from reference TRBV29-1 and TRBJ2-5, the complete variable domain reads SAVISQKPSRDICQRGTSLTIQCQVDSQVTMMFWYRQQPGQSLTLIATANQGSEATYESGFVIDKFPISRPNLTFSTLTVSNMSPEDSSIYLCSAVDSQETQYFGPGTRLLVL.

The V gene is TRBV2, the J gene TRBJ1-4, with a possible D match to TRBD1 (6 bases). Between the trimmed V and J ends, which lost 5 bases and 6 bases, there was a span of 19 bases. Germline CDR1 and CDR2: SNHLY and FYNNEI. The CDR3 runs to 16 residues. CDR3 sequence (DNA): TGTGCCAGCAGTTCCGGGACAAGTTTCTTAGATGAAAAACTGTTTTTT. This gives the protein CASSSGTSFLDEKLFF.

This chain joins TRBV18 and TRBJ1-2; 12 nucleotides agree with TRBD1. The CDR3 contains 20 residues. Losses at the gene ends were 1 base for V and 0 bases for J; bases not matched to a gene: 12. Germline V gene data show CDR1 as KGHSH and CDR2 as LQKENI. DNA for the CDR3: TGTGCCAGCTCACCACTGGTGGGACAGGGGGCACTCGTAGCTAACTATGGCTACACCTTC. It codes for CASSPLVGQGALVANYGYTF.

The CDR3 here is CASSLGQGADEQYF. CDR3 DNA: TGCGCCAGCAGCTTGGGCCAGGGGGCGGACGAGCAGTACTTC. V is TRBV5-1 and J is TRBJ2-7; TRBD1 aligns across 8 bases. Losses at the gene ends were 0 bases for V and 5 bases for J; bases not matched to a gene: 4. Germline values: CDR1 SGHRS, CDR2 YFSETQ. The CDR3 contains 14 residues.

The chain uses TRBV6-5 and TRBJ1-1, with 7 bases that match TRBD1. V shed 6 bases and J 1 base; nucleotides not matched to a gene: 8. The CDR3 extends over 15 amino acids. CDR1 and CDR2 (germline): MNHEY, SVGAGI. The DNA for the CDR3 is TGTGCCAGCAGACGAGACAGGGCTGAGAACACTGAAGCTTTCTTT. Amino acid sequence: CASRRDRAENTEAFF.

This clone was observed once. V usage is TRBV19 and J usage is TRBJ2-2, with TRBD1 as a possible D gene (6 bases). V was trimmed by 3 bases and J by 4 bases, leaving 12 bases between them. This CDR3 is 15 amino acids long. Germline assignment: CDR1 LNHDA and CDR2 SQIVND (reference sequence). CDR3 nucleotides: TGTGCCAGTAGTATTTGGGGGCCGGGCACCGGGGAGCTGTTTTTT. This codes for CASSIWGPGTGELFF. Complete variable domain (other parts from reference TRBV19 and TRBJ2-2): DGGITQSPKYLFRKEGQNVTLSCEQNLNHDAMYWYRQDPGQGLRLIYYSQIVNDFQKGDIAEGYSVSREKKESFPLTVTSAQKNPTAFYLCASSIWGPGTGELFFGEGSRLTVL.

The chain combines TRBV19 with TRBJ1-4; D remains unclear. The CDR3 consists of 15 residues. Germline V gives CDR1 LNHDA, CDR2 SQIVND (reference sequence). V was shortened by 3 bases and J by 6 bases, with 14 bases between the two germline ends. The CDR3 is CASSMLGGEDEKLFF. The CDR3, as DNA: TGTGCCAGTAGTATGCTGGGTGGGGAGGATGAAAAACTGTTTTTT.

The chain couples TRBV7-2 to TRBJ1-3; D unresolved. V was cut by 5 bases and J by 0 bases, with 8 bases left in between. The CDR3 spans 14 residues. Germline CDR1 is SGHTA and CDR2 is FQGNSA. The CDR3 DNA sequence: TGTGCCAGCAGCGCTGTCAGCTCTGGAAACACCATATATTTT. Amino acid sequence: CASSAVSSGNTIYF.

Only one count was recorded for this clone. The CDR3 bases are TGTGCCAGCAGCGTAGGGACAGGGGTTTTGGATGAGCAGTTCTTC. Translated: CASSVGTGVLDEQFF. The chain recombines TRBV9 with TRBJ2-1; 9 nucleotides line up with TRBD1. The V segment lost 0 bases and the J segment 8 bases; nucleotides outside the gene matches: 6. Germline loops: CDR1 SGDLS, CDR2 YYNGEE. The CDR3 runs 15 residues. The entire variable domain, with the rest obtained from reference TRBV9 and TRBJ2-1, is as follows: DSGVTQTPKHLITATGQRVTLRCSPRSGDLSVYWYQQSLDQGLQFLIQYYNGEERAKGNILERFSAQQFPDLHSELNLSSLELGDSALYFCASSVGTGVLDEQFFGPGTRLTVL.

The chain is built from TRBV10-2 and TRBJ2-5, with 9 bases that match TRBD1. The CDR3 is 14 amino acids. Germline CDR1 WSHSY, CDR2 SAAADI. The J segment lost 4 bases and the V segment lost 9 bases, leaving 9 bases of the junction unmatched. DNA of the CDR3: TGCGCCAGTTCACCGGGACAGGGAGGAGAGACCCAGTACTTC. This codes for CASSPGQGGETQYF.

J is TRBJ2-3 and V is TRBV4-2, with 10 bases matching TRBD2. V dropped 0 bases and J dropped 6; count of bases not matched to a gene: 6. Germline CDR1 reads LGHNA; CDR2 reads YNFKEQ. The CDR3 sequence is 16 residues long. The CDR3 DNA is TGTGCCAGCAGCCAAGATCGGAATAGCGGGGGGGATACGCAGTATTTT. Amino acid sequence: CASSQDRNSGGDTQYF.